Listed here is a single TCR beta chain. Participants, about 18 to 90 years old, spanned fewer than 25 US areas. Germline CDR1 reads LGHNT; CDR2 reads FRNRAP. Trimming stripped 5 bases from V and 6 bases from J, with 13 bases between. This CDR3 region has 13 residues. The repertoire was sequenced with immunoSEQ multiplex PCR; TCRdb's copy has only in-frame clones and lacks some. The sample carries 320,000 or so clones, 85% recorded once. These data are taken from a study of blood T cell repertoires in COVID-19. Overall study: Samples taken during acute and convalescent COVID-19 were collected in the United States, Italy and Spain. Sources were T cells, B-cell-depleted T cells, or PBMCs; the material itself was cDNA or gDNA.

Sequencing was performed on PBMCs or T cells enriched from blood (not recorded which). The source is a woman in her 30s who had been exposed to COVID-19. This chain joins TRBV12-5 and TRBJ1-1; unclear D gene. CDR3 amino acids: CASGNRHPAEAFF. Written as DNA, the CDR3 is TGTGCTAGTGGTAATCGACACCCGGCTGAAGCTTTCTTT.